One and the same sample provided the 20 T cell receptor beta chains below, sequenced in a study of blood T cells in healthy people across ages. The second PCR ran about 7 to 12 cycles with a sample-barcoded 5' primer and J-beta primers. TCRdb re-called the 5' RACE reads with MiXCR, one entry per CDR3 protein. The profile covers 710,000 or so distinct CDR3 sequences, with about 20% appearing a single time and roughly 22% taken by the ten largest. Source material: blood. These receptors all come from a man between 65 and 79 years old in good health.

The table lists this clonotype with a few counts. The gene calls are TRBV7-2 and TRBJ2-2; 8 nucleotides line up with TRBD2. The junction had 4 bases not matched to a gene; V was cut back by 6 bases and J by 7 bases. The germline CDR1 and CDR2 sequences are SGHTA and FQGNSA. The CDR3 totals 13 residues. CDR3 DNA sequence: TGTGCCAGCAGACCGGGACTAGTCGGGGAGCTGTTTTTT. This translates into CASRPGLVGELFF.

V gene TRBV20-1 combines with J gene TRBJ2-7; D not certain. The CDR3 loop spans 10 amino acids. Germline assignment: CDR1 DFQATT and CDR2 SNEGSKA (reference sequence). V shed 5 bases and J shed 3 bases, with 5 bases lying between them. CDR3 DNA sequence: TGCAGTGCTTCTAACTACGAGCAGTACTTC. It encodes CSASNYEQYF.

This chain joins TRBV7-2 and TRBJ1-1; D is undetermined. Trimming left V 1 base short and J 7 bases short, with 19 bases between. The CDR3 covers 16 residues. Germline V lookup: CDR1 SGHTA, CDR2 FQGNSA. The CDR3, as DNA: TGTGCCAGCAGCTTAGATTTTACGGGATTTAGGGTTGAAGCTTTCTTT. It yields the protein CASSLDFTGFRVEAFF.

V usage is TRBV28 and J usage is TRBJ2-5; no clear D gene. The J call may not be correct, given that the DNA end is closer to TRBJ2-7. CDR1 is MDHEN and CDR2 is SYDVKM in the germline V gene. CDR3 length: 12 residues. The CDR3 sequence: CATKGPGYEQYF. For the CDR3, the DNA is TGTGCCACCAAAGGCCCAGGCTACGAGCAGTACTTC.

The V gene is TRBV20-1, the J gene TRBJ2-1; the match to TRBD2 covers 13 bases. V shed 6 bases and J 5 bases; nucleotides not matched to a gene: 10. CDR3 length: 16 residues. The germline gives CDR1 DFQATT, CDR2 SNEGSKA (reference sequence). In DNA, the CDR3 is TGCAGTGCCCCCCCACAGGGGACTAGCGGGAACAATGAGCAGTTCTTC. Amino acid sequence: CSAPPQGTSGNNEQFF.

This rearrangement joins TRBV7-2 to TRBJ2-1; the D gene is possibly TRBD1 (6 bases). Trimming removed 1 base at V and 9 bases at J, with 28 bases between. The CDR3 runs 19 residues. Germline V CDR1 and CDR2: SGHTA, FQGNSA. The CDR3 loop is CASSLVEGDTTIRASEQFF. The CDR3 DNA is TGTGCCAGCAGCTTAGTAGAGGGGGACACCACCATTAGGGCAAGTGAGCAGTTCTTC. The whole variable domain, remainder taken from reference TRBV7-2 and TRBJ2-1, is GAGVSQSPSNKVTEKGKDVELRCDPISGHTALYWYRQSLGQGLEFLIYFQGNSAPDKSGLPSDRFSAERTGGSVSTLTIQRTQQEDSAVYLCASSLVEGDTTIRASEQFFGPGTRLTVL.

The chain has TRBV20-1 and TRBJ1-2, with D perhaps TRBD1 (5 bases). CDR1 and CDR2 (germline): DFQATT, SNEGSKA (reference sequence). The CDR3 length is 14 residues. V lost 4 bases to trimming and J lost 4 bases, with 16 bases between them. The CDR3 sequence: CSAIRDRSIYGYTF. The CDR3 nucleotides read TGCAGTGCTATCCGGGACCGAAGTATCTATGGCTACACCTTC.

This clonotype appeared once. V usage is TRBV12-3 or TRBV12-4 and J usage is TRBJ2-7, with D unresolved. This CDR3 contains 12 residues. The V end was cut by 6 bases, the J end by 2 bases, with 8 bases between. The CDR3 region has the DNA TGTGCCAGCAGGGCAGGAGCCTACGAGCAGTACTTC. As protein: CASRAGAYEQYF.

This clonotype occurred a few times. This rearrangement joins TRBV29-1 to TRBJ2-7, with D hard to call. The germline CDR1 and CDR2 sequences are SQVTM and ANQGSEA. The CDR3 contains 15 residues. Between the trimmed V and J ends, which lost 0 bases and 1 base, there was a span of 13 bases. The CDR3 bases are TGCAGCGTTGAAGACGCCATAGGATCGTCCTACGAGCAGTACTTC. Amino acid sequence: CSVEDAIGSSYEQYF.

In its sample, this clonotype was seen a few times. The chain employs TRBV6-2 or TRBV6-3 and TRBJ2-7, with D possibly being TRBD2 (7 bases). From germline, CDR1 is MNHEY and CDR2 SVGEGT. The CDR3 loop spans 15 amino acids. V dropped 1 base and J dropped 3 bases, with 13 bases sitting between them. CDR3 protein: CASSYLRGHFYEQYF. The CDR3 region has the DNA TGTGCCAGCAGTTACTTGCGGGGGCACTTCTACGAGCAGTACTTC.

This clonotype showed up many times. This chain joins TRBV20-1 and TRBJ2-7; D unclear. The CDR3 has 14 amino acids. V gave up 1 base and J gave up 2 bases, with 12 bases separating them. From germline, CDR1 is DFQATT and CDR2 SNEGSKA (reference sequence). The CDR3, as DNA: TGCAGTGCTAGAGGAGATGGTCTAGCCTACGAGCAGTACTTC. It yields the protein CSARGDGLAYEQYF.

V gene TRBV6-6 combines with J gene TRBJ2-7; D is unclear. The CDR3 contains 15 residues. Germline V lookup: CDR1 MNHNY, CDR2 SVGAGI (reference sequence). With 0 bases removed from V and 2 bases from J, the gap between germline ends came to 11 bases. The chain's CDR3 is CASSYSGRRPYEQYF. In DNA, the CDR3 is TGTGCCAGCAGTTACTCTGGCAGGCGACCCTACGAGCAGTACTTC.

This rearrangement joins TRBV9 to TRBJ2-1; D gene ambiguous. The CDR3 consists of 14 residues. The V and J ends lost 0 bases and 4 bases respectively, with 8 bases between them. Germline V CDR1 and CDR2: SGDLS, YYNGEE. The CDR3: CASSVGQGYNEQFF. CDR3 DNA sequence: TGTGCCAGCAGCGTAGGCCAAGGATACAATGAGCAGTTCTTC. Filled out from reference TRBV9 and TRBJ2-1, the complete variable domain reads DSGVTQTPKHLITATGQRVTLRCSPRSGDLSVYWYQQSLDQGLQFLIQYYNGEERAKGNILERFSAQQFPDLHSELNLSSLELGDSALYFCASSVGQGYNEQFFGPGTRLTVL.

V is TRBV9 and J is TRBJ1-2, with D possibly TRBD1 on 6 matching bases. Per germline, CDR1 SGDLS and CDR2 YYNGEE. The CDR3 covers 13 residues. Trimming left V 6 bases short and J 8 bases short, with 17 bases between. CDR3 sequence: CASTPGGGQGYTF. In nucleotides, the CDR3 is TGTGCCAGCACTCCCGGGGGGGGGCAAGGCTACACCTTC.

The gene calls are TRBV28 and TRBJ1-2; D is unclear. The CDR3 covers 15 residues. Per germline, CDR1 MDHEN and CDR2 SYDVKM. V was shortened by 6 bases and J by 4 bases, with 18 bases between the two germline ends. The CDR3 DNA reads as TGTGCCAGCAGCGACGGTGGGCCGGAGGTCTATGGCTACACCTTC. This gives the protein CASSDGGPEVYGYTF.

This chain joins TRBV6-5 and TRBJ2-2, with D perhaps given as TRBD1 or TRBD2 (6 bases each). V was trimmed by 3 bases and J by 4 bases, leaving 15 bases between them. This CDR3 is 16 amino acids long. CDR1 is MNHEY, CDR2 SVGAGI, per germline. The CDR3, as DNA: TGTGCCAGCAGTTATTTGAAGGGGGGTAGCACCGGGGAGCTGTTTTTT. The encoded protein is CASSYLKGGSTGELFF.

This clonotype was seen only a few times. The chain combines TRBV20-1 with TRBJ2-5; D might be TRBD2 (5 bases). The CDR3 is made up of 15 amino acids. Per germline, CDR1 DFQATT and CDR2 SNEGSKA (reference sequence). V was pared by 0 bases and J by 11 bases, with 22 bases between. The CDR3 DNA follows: TGCAGTGCTAGAGATCTGCTTGAGGGTCTCGGGGAGCAGTACTTC. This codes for CSARDLLEGLGEQYF.

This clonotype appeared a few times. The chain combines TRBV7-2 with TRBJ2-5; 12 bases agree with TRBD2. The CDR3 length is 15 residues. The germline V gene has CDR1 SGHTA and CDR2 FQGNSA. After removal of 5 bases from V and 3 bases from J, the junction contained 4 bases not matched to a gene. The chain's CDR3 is CASSKGLAGKETQYF. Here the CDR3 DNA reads TGTGCCAGCAGCAAAGGACTAGCGGGAAAAGAGACCCAGTACTTC.

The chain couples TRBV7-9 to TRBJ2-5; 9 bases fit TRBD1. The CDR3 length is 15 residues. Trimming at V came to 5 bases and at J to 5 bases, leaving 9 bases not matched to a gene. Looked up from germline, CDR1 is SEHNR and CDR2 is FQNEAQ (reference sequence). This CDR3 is CASSLRTGELETQYF. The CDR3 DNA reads TGTGCCAGCAGCCTTCGGACAGGGGAATTGGAGACCCAGTACTTC. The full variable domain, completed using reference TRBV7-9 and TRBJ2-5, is DTGVSQNPRHKITKRGQNVTFRCDPISEHNRLYWYRQTLGQGPEFLTYFQNEAQLEKSRLLSDRFSAERPKGSFSTLEIQRTEQGDSAMYLCASSLRTGELETQYFGPGTRLLVL.

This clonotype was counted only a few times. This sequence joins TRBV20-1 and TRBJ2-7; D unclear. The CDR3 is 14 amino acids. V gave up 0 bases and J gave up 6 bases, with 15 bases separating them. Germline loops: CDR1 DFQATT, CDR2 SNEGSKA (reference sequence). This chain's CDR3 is CSARDPGSRREQYF. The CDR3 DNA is TGCAGTGCTAGAGATCCCGGCTCCCGGCGCGAGCAGTACTTC.